The T cell receptor beta chain described here comes from a study of beta chain features in type 1 diabetes. The sequenced template was cDNA made from the entire isolated RNA. Assay used: immunoSEQ multiplex PCR; TCRdb lists only in-frame clones, some missing. Among 400,000 to 500,000 clones listed, approximately 15% were seen once. The V end lost 4 bases, the J end lost 7 bases, and 19 bases lay between the germline ends. This CDR3 is 15 amino acids long. CDR1 is SGHVS and CDR2 is FQNEAQ in the germline V gene. This clone was detected a few times. A sort by CD45RO/CCR7/CD25/CD127/CD95/CD27 yielded CD4+ naive, central memory, regulatory and stem cell-like memory cells.

The TCR was taken from a man younger than 40 in good health. This sequence joins TRBV7-8 and TRBJ1-2, with TRBD1 as a possible D gene (6 bases). The sample comprised naive CD4+ T cells from blood. CDR3 DNA sequence: TGTGCCAGCAGCTCGGCGCAGGGGCGCGTATCTGGCTACACCTTC. This translates into CASSSAQGRVSGYTF.